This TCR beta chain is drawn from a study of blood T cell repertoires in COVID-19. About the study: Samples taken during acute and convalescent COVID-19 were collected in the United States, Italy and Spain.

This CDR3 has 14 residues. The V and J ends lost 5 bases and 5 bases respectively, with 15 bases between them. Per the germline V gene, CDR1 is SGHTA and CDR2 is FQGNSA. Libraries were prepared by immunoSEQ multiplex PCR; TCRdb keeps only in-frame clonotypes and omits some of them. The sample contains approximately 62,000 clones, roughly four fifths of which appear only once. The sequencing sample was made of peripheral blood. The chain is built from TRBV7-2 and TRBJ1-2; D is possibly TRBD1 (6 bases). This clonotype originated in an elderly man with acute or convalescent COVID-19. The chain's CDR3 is CASSHLGQIYGYTF. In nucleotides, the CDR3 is TGTGCCAGCAGCCACCTAGGACAGATTTATGGCTACACCTTC.